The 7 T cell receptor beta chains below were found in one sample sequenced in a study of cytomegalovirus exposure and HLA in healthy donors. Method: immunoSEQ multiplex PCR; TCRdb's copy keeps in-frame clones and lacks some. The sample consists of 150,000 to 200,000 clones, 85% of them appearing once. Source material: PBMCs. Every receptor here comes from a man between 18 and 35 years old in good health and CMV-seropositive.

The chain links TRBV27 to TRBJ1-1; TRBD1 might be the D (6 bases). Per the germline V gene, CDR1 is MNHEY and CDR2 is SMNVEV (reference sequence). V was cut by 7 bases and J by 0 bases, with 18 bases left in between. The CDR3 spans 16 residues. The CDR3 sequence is CASTKRWGHLNTEAFF. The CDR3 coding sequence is TGTGCCAGCACCAAGCGTTGGGGACACCTGAACACTGAAGCTTTCTTT.

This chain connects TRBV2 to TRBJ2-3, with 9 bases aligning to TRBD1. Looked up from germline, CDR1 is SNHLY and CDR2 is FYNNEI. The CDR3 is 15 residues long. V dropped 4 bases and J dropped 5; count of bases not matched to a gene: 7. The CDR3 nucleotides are TGTGCCAGCAGTGTCACAGGGGGCGGTGGAGATACGCAGTATTTT. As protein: CASSVTGGGGDTQYF.

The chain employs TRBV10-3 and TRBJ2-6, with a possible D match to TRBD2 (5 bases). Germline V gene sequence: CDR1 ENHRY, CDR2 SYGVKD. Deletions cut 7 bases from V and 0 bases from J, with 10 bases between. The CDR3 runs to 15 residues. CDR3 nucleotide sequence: TGTGCCATCACCGAGCGGAACTCTGGGGCCAACGTCCTGACTTTC. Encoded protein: CAITERNSGANVLTF.

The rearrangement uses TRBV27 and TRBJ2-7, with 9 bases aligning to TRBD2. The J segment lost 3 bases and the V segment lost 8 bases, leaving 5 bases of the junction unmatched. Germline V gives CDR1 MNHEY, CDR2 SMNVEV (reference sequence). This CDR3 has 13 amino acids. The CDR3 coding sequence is TGTGCCAGCTCAGCGGGGGGCCTCTACGAGCAGTACTTC. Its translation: CASSAGGLYEQYF.

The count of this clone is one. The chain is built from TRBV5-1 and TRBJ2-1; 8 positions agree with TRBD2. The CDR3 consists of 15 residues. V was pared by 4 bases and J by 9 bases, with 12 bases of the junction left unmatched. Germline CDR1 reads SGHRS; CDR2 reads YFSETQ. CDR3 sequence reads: CASSASGTREIEQFF. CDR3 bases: TGCGCCAGCAGCGCTTCCGGGACTAGGGAAATTGAGCAGTTCTTC.

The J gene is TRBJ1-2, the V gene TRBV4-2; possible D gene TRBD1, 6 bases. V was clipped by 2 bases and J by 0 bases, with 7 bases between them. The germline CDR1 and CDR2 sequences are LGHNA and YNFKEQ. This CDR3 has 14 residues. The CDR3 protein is CASSQRDTNYGYTF. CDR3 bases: TGTGCCAGCAGCCAAAGGGACACTAACTATGGCTACACCTTC.

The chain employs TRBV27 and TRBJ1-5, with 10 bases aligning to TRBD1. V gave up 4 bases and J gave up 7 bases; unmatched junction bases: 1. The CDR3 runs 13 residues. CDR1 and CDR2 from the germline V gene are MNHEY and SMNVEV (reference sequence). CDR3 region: CASSSGQGQPQHF. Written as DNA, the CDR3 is TGTGCCAGCAGTTCGGGACAGGGGCAGCCCCAGCATTTT.